This paragraph covers one TCR beta chain sequence. Sequenced by immunoSEQ multiplex PCR; TCRdb stores in-frame clones only, minus some. The data hold 250,000 or so clones, with 83% observed a single time. Looked up from germline, CDR1 is MDHEN and CDR2 is SYDVKM. This CDR3 has 14 residues. Deletions cut 7 bases from V and 0 bases from J, with 10 bases between. This entry belongs to a study of blood T cell repertoires in COVID-19. Looking at the study overall: The origin of the acute and convalescent COVID-19 samples was the United States, Italy and Spain.

The receptor was derived from a woman aged 35 to 49 who had been exposed to COVID-19. The rearrangement links TRBV28 to TRBJ1-5, with D possibly TRBD1 on 6 matching bases. Sequenced input: PBMCs or T cells enriched from blood (not recorded which). The CDR3 DNA reads TGTGCCAGCACCCCAGGGGATAGCAATCAGCCCCAGCATTTT. Its protein product is CASTPGDSNQPQHF.